This T cell receptor beta chain derives from a study of OX40 agonist ivuxolimab in advanced cancers. The wider study: Patients in the trial were receiving intravenous ivuxolimab every 2 weeks, at doses of 0.01 to 10 mg/kg. Past anti-PD-1, anti-PD-L1 or anti-CTLA-4 therapy was accepted, and 40% to 45% had received some.

Profiling relied on immunoSEQ multiplex PCR, and the TCRdb table lists in-frame clones only, not all of them. In the table there are about 49,000 clones, approximately 79% of which are singletons. Points on this clone: Antigen unknown.

Study-wide results and limits: At 0.1 to 3.0 mg/kg, clonal expansion of CD4+ and CD8+ blood T cells had occurred by week 6. No antigen was identified for the clonally expanded peripheral T cells.

CDR1 is SEHNR, CDR2 FQNEAQ, per germline (reference sequence). With 4 bases clipped from V and 0 bases from J, the junction kept 14 bases outside the gene matches. The CDR3 totals 18 residues. Sequencing used CD4+ or CD8+ T cells sorted from blood, obtained in a trial of the OX40 agonist ivuxolimab. The chain has TRBV7-9 and TRBJ1-1; TRBD1 aligns across 7 bases. This clonotype was obtained from an adult with an advanced solid tumor such as melanoma, head and neck, liver or kidney cancer. CDR3 amino acids: CASSSPTGRSSMNTEAFF. CDR3 coding DNA: TGTGCCAGCAGCTCGCCGACAGGGAGATCTTCAATGAACACTGAAGCTTTCTTT.